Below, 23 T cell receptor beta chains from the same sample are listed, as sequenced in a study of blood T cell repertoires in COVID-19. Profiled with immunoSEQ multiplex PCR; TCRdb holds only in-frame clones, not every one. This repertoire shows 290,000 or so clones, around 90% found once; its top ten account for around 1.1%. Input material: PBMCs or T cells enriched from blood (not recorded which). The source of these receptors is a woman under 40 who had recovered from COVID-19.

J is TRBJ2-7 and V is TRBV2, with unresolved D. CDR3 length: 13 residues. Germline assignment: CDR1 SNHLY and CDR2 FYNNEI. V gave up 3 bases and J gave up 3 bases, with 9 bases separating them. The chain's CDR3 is CASSDHNLYEQYF. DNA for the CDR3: TGTGCCAGCAGTGATCACAACCTCTACGAGCAGTACTTC.

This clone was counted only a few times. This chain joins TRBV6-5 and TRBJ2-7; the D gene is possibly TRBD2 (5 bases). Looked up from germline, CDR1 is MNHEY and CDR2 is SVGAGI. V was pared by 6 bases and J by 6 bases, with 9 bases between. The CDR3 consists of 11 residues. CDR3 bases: TGTGCCAGCAGGGGAGTCGGCGAGCAGTACTTC. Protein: CASRGVGEQYF.

The CDR3 nucleotides read TGTGCCAGCAGGGACAGCCTTACGCAGTATTTT. Protein: CASRDSLTQYF. The chain carries TRBV6-5 and TRBJ2-3, with a possible D match to TRBD1 (6 bases). Germline CDR1 is MNHEY and CDR2 is SVGAGI. The CDR3 spans 11 residues. Trimming shortened V by 6 bases and J by 8 bases, and 9 bases separated the two germline ends.

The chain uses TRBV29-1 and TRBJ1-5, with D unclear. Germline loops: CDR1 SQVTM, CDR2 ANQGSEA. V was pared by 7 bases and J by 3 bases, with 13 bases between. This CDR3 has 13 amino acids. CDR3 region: CSAQDTNNQPQHF. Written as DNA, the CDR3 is TGCAGCGCTCAAGACACTAACAATCAGCCCCAGCATTTT.

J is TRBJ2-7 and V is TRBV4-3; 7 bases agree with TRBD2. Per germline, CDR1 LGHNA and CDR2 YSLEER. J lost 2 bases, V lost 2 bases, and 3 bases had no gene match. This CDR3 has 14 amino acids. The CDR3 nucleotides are TGCGCCAGCAGCCAATCAGCGGGGCCCTACGAGCAGTACTTC. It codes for CASSQSAGPYEQYF.

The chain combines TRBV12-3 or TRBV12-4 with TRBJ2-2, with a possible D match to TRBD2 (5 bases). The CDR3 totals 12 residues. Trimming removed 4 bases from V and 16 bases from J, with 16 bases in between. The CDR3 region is CASSSDRGGAFF. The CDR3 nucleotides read TGTGCCAGCAGTTCGGACCGCGGAGGTGCGTTTTTT.

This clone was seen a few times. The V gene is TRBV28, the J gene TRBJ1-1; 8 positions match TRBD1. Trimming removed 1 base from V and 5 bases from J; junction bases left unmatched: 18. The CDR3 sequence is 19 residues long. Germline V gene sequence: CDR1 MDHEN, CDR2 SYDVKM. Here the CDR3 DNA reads TGTGCCAGCAGTTTATACTTCTCGCGGACAGGGCGAAGGGGAACTGAAGCTTTCTTT. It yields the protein CASSLYFSRTGRRGTEAFF.

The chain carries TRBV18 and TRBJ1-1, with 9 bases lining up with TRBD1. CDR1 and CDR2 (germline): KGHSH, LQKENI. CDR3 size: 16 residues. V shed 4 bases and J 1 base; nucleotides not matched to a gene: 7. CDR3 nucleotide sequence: TGTGCCAGCTCACACGGGACAGGGCTAAAGAACACTGAAGCTTTCTTT. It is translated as CASSHGTGLKNTEAFF. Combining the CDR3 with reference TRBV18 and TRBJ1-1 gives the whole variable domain NAGVMQNPRHLVRRRGQEARLRCSPMKGHSHVYWYRQLPEEGLKFMVYLQKENIIDESGMPKERFSAEFPKEGPSILRIQQVVRGDSAAYFCASSHGTGLKNTEAFFGQGTRLTVV.

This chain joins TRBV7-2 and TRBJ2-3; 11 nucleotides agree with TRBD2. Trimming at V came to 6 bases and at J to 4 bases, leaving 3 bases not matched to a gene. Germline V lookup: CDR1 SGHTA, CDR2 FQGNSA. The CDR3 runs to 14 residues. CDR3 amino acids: CASSFSGGADTQYF. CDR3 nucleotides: TGTGCCAGCAGTTTTAGCGGGGGGGCAGATACGCAGTATTTT.

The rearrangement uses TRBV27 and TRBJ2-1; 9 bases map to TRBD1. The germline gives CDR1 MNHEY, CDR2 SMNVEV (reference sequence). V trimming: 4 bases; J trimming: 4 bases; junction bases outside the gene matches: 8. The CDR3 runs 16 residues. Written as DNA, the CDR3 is TGTGCCAGCAGTTCCGGACAGGGGTTGGGTTACAATGAGCAGTTCTTC. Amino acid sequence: CASSSGQGLGYNEQFF.

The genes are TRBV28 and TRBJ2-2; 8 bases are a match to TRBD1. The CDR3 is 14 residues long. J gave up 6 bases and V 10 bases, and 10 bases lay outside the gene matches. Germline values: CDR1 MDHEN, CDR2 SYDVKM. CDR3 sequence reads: CAIGQGFFSGELFF. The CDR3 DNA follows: TGTGCCATCGGACAGGGTTTTTTCTCCGGGGAGCTGTTTTTT. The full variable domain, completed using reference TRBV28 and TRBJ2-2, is DVKVTQSSRYLVKRTGEKVFLECVQDMDHENMFWYRQDPGLGLRLIYFSYDVKMKEKGDIPEGYSVSREKKERFSLILESASTNQTSMYLCAIGQGFFSGELFFGEGSRLTVL.

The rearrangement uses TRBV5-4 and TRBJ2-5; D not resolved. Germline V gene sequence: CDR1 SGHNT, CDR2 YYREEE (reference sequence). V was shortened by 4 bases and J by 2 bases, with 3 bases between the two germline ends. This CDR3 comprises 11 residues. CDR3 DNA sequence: TGTGCCAGCAGCCCTCAAGAGACCCAGTACTTC. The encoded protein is CASSPQETQYF.

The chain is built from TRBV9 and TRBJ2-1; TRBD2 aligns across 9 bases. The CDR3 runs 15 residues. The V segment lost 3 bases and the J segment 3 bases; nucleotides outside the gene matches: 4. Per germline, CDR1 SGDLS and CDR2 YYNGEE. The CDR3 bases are TGTGCCAGCAGCGCATCTAGCGGGGTCTACAATGAGCAGTTCTTC. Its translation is CASSASSGVYNEQFF.

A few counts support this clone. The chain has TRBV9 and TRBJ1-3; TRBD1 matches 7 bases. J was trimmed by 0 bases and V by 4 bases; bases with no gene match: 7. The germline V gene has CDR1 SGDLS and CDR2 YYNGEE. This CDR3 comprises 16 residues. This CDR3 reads CASSPRGDSSGNTIYF. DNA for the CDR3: TGTGCCAGCAGCCCCAGGGGGGACAGCTCTGGAAACACCATATATTTT.

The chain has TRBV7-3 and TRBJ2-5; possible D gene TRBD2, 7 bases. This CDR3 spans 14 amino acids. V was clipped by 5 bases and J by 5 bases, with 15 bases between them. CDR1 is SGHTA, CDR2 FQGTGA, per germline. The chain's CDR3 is CASSQRGGLETQYF. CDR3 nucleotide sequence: TGTGCCAGCAGCCAAAGGGGGGGCCTTGAGACCCAGTACTTC.

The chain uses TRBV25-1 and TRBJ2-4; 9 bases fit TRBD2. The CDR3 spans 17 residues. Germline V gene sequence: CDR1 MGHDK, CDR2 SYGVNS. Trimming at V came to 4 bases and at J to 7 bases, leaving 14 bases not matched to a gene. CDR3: CASSGQGIEGTSNIQYF. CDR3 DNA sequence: TGTGCCAGCAGTGGACAGGGTATTGAGGGGACTAGCAACATTCAGTACTTC.

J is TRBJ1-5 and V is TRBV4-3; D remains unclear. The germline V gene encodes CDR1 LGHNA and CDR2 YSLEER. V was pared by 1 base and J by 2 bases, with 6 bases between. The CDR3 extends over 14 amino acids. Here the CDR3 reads CASSQVRGNQPQHF. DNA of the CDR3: TGCGCCAGCAGCCAAGTAAGAGGCAATCAGCCCCAGCATTTT.

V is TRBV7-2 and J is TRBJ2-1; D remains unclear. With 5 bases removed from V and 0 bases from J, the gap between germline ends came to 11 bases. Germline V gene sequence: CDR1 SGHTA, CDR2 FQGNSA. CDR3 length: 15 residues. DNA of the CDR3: TGTGCCAGCAGCGCCACTCTGAGCTCCTACAATGAGCAGTTCTTC. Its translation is CASSATLSSYNEQFF.

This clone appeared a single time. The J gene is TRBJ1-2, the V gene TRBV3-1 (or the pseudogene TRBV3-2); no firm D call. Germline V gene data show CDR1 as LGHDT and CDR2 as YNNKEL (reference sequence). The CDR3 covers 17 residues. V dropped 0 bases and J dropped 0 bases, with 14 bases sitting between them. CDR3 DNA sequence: TGTGCCAGCAGCCAAGATTCCACAAGTTCCCCTAACTATGGCTACACCTTC. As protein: CASSQDSTSSPNYGYTF.

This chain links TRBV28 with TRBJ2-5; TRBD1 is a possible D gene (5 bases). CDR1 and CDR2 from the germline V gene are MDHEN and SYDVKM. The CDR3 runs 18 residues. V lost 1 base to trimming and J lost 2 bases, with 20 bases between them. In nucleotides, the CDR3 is TGTGCCAGCAGTTTATCGGCTCGTGACAGAAGACCTCAAGAGACCCAGTACTTC. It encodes CASSLSARDRRPQETQYF.

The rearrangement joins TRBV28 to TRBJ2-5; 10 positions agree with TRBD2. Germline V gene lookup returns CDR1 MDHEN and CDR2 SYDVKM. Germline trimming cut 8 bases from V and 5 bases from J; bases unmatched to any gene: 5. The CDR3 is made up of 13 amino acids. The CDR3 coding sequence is TGTGCCAGCTTACTAGCGGGAACGGAGACCCAGTACTTC. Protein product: CASLLAGTETQYF. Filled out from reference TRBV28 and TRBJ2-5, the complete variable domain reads DVKVTQSSRYLVKRTGEKVFLECVQDMDHENMFWYRQDPGLGLRLIYFSYDVKMKEKGDIPEGYSVSREKKERFSLILESASTNQTSMYLCASLLAGTETQYFGPGTRLLVL.

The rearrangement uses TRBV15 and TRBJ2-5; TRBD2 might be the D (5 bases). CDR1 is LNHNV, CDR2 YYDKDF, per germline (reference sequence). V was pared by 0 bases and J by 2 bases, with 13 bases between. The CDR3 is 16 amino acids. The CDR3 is CATSRETRAAQETQYF. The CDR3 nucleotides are TGTGCCACCAGCAGAGAAACTAGGGCAGCACAAGAGACCCAGTACTTC.

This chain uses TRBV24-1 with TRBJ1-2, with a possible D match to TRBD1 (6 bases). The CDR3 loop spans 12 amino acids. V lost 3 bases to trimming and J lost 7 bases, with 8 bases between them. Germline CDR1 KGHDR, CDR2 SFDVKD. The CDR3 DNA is TGTGCCACCAGTGATCAGGGGAGTGGCTACACCTTC. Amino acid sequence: CATSDQGSGYTF.